This entry concerns a single T cell receptor (beta chain). The sample belongs to a study of regulatory T cells in long-lasting Graves disease. Building the TCR beta libraries relied on iRepertoire HTBI primers, and CDR3 regions underwent Arm-PCR. TCRdb used MiXCR to reprocess the multiplex PCR reads, holding one entry per CDR3 protein. In the table there are around 300,000 distinct CDR3 sequences, under 25% of which are singletons. The CDR3 runs to 16 residues. Per germline, CDR1 SGDLS and CDR2 YYNGEE. V was clipped by 2 bases and J by 6 bases; unmatched bases: 11. As for time point: persistent/refractory GD, antithyroid drugs over 5 years with positive TRAb. From RNA extracted from PBMCs, the TCR library was made.

The specimen was peripheral blood mononuclear cells (PBMCs), collected when the disease was refractory, from a patient treated with antithyroid drugs. This sequence was found in a female donor with Graves disease. The rearrangement links TRBV9 to TRBJ1-3, with 7 nucleotides matching TRBD1. DNA for the CDR3: TGTGCCAGCAGCGTTGATGCAGGGGGACTTCCAAACACCATATATTTT. This encodes CASSVDAGGLPNTIYF.